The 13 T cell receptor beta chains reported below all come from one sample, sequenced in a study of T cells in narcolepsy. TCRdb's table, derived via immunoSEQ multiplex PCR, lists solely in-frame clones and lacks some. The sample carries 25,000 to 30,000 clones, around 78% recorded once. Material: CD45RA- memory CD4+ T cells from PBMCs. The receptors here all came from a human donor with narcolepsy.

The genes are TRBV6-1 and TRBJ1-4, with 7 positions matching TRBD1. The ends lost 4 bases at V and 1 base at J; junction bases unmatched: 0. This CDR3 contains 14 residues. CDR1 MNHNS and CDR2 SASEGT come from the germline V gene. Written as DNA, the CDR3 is TGTGCCAGCAGTGCAGGGGGAACTAATGAAAAACTGTTTTTT. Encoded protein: CASSAGGTNEKLFF.

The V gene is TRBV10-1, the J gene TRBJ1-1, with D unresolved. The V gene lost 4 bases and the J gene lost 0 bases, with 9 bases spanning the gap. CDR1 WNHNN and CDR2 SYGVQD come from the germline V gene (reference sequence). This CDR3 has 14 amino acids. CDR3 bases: TGCGCCAGCAGTGTAGGTCAAGTGAACACTGAAGCTTTCTTT. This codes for CASSVGQVNTEAFF.

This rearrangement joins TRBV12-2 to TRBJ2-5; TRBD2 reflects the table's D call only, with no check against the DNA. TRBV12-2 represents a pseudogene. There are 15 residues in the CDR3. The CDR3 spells CARRFSSGVGETQYF. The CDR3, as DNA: TGTGCAAGGCGCTTCTCCTCGGGGGTAGGGGAGACCCAGTACTTC.

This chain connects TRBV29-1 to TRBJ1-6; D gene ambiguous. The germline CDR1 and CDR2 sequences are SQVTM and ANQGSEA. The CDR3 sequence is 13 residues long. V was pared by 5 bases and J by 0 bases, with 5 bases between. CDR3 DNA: TGCAGCGTTCTCAGCTCCTATAATTCACCCCTCCACTTT. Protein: CSVLSSYNSPLHF. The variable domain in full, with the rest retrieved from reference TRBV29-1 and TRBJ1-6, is SAVISQKPSRDICQRGTSLTIQCQVDSQVTMMFWYRQQPGQSLTLIATANQGSEATYESGFVIDKFPISRPNLTFSTLTVSNMSPEDSSIYLCSVLSSYNSPLHFGNGTRLTVT.

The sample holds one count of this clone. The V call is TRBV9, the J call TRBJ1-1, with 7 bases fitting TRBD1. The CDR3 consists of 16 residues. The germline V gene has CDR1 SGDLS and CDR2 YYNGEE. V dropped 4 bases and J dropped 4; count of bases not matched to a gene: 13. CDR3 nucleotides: TGTGCCAGCAGCTTACCCCTCGACAGGGCGCCCACTGAAGCTTTCTTT. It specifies CASSLPLDRAPTEAFF. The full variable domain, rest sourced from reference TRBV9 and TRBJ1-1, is DSGVTQTPKHLITATGQRVTLRCSPRSGDLSVYWYQQSLDQGLQFLIQYYNGEERAKGNILERFSAQQFPDLHSELNLSSLELGDSALYFCASSLPLDRAPTEAFFGQGTRLTVV.

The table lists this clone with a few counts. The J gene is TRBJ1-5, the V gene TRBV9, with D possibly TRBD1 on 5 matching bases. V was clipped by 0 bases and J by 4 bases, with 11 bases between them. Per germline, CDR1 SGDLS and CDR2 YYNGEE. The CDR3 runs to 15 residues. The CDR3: CASSVEGGENQPQHF. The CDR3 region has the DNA TGTGCCAGCAGCGTAGAAGGAGGGGAAAATCAGCCCCAGCATTTT.

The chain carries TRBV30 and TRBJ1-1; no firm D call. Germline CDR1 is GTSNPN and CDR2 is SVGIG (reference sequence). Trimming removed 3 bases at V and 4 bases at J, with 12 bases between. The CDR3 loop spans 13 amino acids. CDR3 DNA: TGTGCCTGGAGGTTCTCGGGTAGCACTGAAGCTTTCTTT. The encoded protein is CAWRFSGSTEAFF.

CDR3 protein: CAWSVQGGNIQYF. DNA for the CDR3: TGTGCCTGGAGTGTTCAGGGCGGAAACATTCAGTACTTC. The chain uses TRBV30 and TRBJ2-4; D is possibly TRBD1 (5 bases). Trimming took off 0 bases at V and 6 bases at J, with 9 bases between the two ends. The CDR3 extends over 13 amino acids. Germline values: CDR1 GTSNPN, CDR2 SVGIG (reference sequence).

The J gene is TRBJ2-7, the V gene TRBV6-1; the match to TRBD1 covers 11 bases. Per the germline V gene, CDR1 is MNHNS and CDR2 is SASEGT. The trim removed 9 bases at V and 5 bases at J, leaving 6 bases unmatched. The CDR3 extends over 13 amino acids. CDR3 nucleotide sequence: TGTGCCAGTGGACAGGGGGCGCGCAACGAGCAGTACTTC. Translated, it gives CASGQGARNEQYF.

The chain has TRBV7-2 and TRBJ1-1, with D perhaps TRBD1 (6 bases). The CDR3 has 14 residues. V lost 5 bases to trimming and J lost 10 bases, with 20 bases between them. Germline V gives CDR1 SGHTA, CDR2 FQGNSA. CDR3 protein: CASSPGGANFRAFF. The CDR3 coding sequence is TGTGCCAGCAGCCCCGGGGGGGCGAATTTTAGAGCTTTCTTT.

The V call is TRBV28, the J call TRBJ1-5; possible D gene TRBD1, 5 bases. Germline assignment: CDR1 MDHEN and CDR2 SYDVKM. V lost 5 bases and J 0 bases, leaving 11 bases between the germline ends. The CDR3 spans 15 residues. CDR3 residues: CASSLQAYSNQPQHF. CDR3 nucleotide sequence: TGTGCCAGCAGTCTACAGGCCTATAGCAATCAGCCCCAGCATTTT.

As DNA, the CDR3 is TGTGCCAGCAGTGAGGCGTTCGGACTTGCGGGCAACACTGAAGCTTTCTTT. Protein product: CASSEAFGLAGNTEAFF. The J gene is TRBJ1-1, the V gene TRBV6-1; no definite D call. V lost 3 bases and J lost 2, with 19 bases in between. Germline V lookup: CDR1 MNHNS, CDR2 SASEGT. The CDR3 totals 17 residues.

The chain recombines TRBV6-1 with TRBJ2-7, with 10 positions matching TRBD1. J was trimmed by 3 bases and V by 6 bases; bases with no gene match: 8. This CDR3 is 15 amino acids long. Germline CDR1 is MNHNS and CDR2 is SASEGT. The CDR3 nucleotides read TGTGCCAGCAGAGATCCGGGACAGGGGTTCTACGAGCAGTACTTC. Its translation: CASRDPGQGFYEQYF.